The rows below give T cell receptor beta chains drawn from one sample of a study of graft-versus-host responses after intestinal transplantation. Method: immunoSEQ multiplex PCR; TCRdb's copy keeps in-frame clones and lacks some. Of about 47,000 clones in the sample, over 85% are singletons; the top ten hold more than 4.5%. The starting material was PBMCs, obtained approximately 740 days after a first intestinal transplant, on the day of a second. These receptors were obtained from a human patient who received an intestinal transplant, so some T cells may come from the graft donor. Each CDR3 is given with its conserved first and last residue. D genes are given only for firm matches. Clone size is shown for a subset of rows, as once, few, many or a class of expanded clone.

v_gene	d_gene	j_gene	abundance	CDR3nt	CDR3aa
TRBV5-5	.	TRBJ2-7	once	TGTGCCAGCAGCGGAGGACAAGAAGGCTCCTACGAGCAGTACTTC	CASSGGQEGSYEQYF
TRBV6-5	.	TRBJ1-1	.	TGTGCCAGCAGTTACAGGGAAGTGAACACTGAAGCTTTCTTT	CASSYREVNTEAFF
TRBV2	TRBD2	TRBJ2-7	.	TGTGCCAGTCTAGGAGGACTAGCGGCGGCCTACGAGCAGTACTTC	CASLGGLAAAYEQYF
TRBV28	TRBD2	TRBJ2-2	.	TGTGCCAGCAGTCCACCCGGGACTAGAAAAGTTACCGGGGAGCTGTTTTTT	CASSPPGTRKVTGELFF
TRBV2	TRBD1	TRBJ2-1	.	TGTGCCGGAGGACAGGTAGACAATGAGCAGTTCTTC	CAGGQVDNEQFF
TRBV27	.	TRBJ2-7	.	TGTGCCAGCAGTTCCAGGGGCGAGCAGTACTTC	CASSSRGEQYF
TRBV4-1	.	TRBJ2-1	.	TGCGCCAGCAGCCAAGGTTGGAGTCCAAATGAGCAGTTCTTC	CASSQGWSPNEQFF
TRBV29-1	.	TRBJ1-5	.	TGCAGCGTTGCTCAGGGCAATCAGCCCCAGCATTTT	CSVAQGNQPQHF
TRBV30	TRBD1	TRBJ2-2	once	TGTGCCTGCAGACAGGGCAGCTTCGGCGGGGAGCTGTTTTTT	CACRQGSFGGELFF
TRBV5-4	.	TRBJ2-1	.	TGTGCCAGCAGCCTAGGGACTGTGGGAAACAATGAGCAGTTCTTC	CASSLGTVGNNEQFF
TRBV19	TRBD2	TRBJ2-6	.	TGTGCCAGTAAAGCGGGATCCTCTGGGGCCAACGTCCTGACTTTC	CASKAGSSGANVLTF
TRBV30	TRBD1	TRBJ2-7	.	TGTGCCTGGAGTCCAACCAGGGGGCGCGTTTACGAGCAGTACTTC	CAWSPTRGRVYEQYF
TRBV6-5	.	TRBJ1-5	few	TGTGCCAGCAGTTACTCGATAAGCGGGAATCAGCCCCAGCATTTT	CASSYSISGNQPQHF
TRBV4-1	TRBD1	TRBJ1-2	.	TGCGCCAGCAGCCAGGAGGGGGCCCGAATTACTAACTATGGCTACACCTTC	CASSQEGARITNYGYTF
TRBV5-8	.	TRBJ2-7	.	TGTGCCAGCAGCTTGGCGGAAGGGGGGCGGGAGCAGTACTTC	CASSLAEGGREQYF
TRBV29-1	TRBD1	TRBJ2-7	.	TGCAGCGTTGAGAAAGCCGGGACAGCCTCCTACGAGCAGTACTTC	CSVEKAGTASYEQYF
TRBV18	.	TRBJ2-5	.	TGTGCCAGCTCACCAGAGGGGGTCCGGGGGAAGACCCAGTACTTC	CASSPEGVRGKTQYF
TRBV28	.	TRBJ1-2	once	TGTGCCAGCAGTTTCTCATGCTATGGCTACACCTTC	CASSFSCYGYTF
TRBV6-1	.	TRBJ2-2	.	TGTGCCAGCAGGATGTTAATCGGGGAGCTGTTTTTT	CASRMLIGELFF
TRBV5-1	TRBD2	TRBJ2-3	.	TGCGCCAGCAGCTTGTTCGGACTAGCGGATTATACAGATACGCAGTATTTT	CASSLFGLADYTDTQYF
TRBV6-6	.	TRBJ1-3	.	TGTGCCAGCCAGACAGGATACTCTGGAAACACCATATATTTT	CASQTGYSGNTIYF
TRBV9	.	TRBJ2-3	once	TGTGCCAGCAGCGTATCGGGAGCTCTCACCAAGATCACAGATACGCAGTATTTT	CASSVSGALTKITDTQYF
TRBV28	.	TRBJ1-5	.	TGTGCCAGCAGAGTATCACAAAAGAATCAGCCCCAGCATTTT	CASRVSQKNQPQHF
TRBV9	TRBD2	TRBJ2-7	.	TGTGCCAGCAGCGTAGAAACTAGCGGTCCTTACGAGCAGTACTTC	CASSVETSGPYEQYF
TRBV27	.	TRBJ2-7	.	TGTGCCAGCAGTATAAACCGGGCCAACTACGAGCAGTACTTC	CASSINRANYEQYF
TRBV27	TRBD2	TRBJ2-1	.	TGTGCCAGCAGTCTCAGCTCGGGACTAACTTACAATGAGCAGTTCTTC	CASSLSSGLTYNEQFF
TRBV4-1	.	TRBJ1-1	few	TGCGCCAGCAGCCAACTACAGGGGAACACTGAAGCTTTCTTT	CASSQLQGNTEAFF
TRBV27	.	TRBJ2-5	.	TGTGCCAGCAGTTCAGGGACCCAGTACTTC	CASSSGTQYF
TRBV7-3	.	TRBJ2-1	.	TGTGCCAGCAGCTTATTTCTGGGGGAAGACAATGAGCAGTTCTTC	CASSLFLGEDNEQFF
TRBV7-2	TRBD2	TRBJ2-3	.	TGTGCCAGCAGACCGACTAGCGGGAGGCCAGATACGCAGTATTTT	CASRPTSGRPDTQYF
TRBV29-1	TRBD1	TRBJ2-3	.	TGCAGCGTGACGGGAGCAGGGGGCGCAGATACGCAGTATTTT	CSVTGAGGADTQYF
TRBV29-1	.	TRBJ1-1	.	TGCAGCGTAGTGGGGGCTTTCTTT	CSVVGAFF
TRBV2	.	TRBJ2-1	.	TGTGCCAGCAGTGAGTACAATGAGCAGTTCTTC	CASSEYNEQFF
TRBV7-2	.	TRBJ1-5	.	TGTGCCAGCAGCTTAACCGACAGATATCAGCCCCAGCATTTT	CASSLTDRYQPQHF
TRBV6-5	TRBD2	TRBJ2-7	.	TGTGCCAGCAGTTACTTGATGACTAGCGGGAGGGCCGAGCAGTACTTC	CASSYLMTSGRAEQYF
TRBV29-1	.	TRBJ2-2	.	TGCAGCGTCTACTACACCGGGGAGCTGTTTTTT	CSVYYTGELFF
TRBV29-1	.	TRBJ1-1	.	TGCAGCGTTGAAGAGGGTGAGGGCACTGAAGCTTTCTTT	CSVEEGEGTEAFF